The T cell receptor beta chain under discussion was sequenced for a study of cytomegalovirus exposure and HLA in healthy donors. General study results and limits: Within an earlier analysis, most TCR beta V segments proved productive either about 90% or about 30% of the time. In a later analysis, HLA-associated TCR beta chains were more clonally expanded than equally common others.

Primers for the PCR totalled 60 Vbeta and 13 Jbeta. Assay used: immunoSEQ multiplex PCR; TCRdb lists only in-frame clones, some missing. The table includes around 210,000 clones, around 77% detected once. A word on this clone: Its specificity is unknown.

This CDR3 spans 14 amino acids. Germline V gene data show CDR1 as MNHEY and CDR2 as SMNVEV (reference sequence). V was shortened by 4 bases and J by 4 bases, with 14 bases between the two germline ends. The sequenced sample consisted of PBMCs. The source is a woman aged 30 to 39 in good health and CMV-seronegative. The chain carries TRBV27 and TRBJ2-7; maybe TRBD2 (5 bases). CDR3 in amino acids: CASSYSAVGYEQYF. DNA of the CDR3: TGTGCCAGCAGTTATAGCGCGGTCGGTTACGAGCAGTACTTC.